Listed here are 26 T cell receptor beta chains from one sample, sequenced in a study of cytomegalovirus exposure and HLA in healthy donors. Researchers ran the PCR with 60 Vbeta and 13 Jbeta primers. Profiling relied on immunoSEQ multiplex PCR, and the TCRdb table lists in-frame clones only, not all of them. The table has roughly 70,000 clones, around 72% seen once. The sample comprised PBMCs. The receptors stem from a male donor in good health and CMV-seropositive.

The genes are TRBV30 and TRBJ1-4; D is undetermined. The germline CDR1 and CDR2 sequences are GTSNPN and SVGIG (reference sequence). Deletions cut 6 bases from V and 3 bases from J, with 11 bases between. The CDR3 length is 13 residues. In DNA, the CDR3 is TGTGCCTGCTCGGTTGCCCCTAATGAAAAACTGTTTTTT. The encoded protein is CACSVAPNEKLFF. The full variable domain, with the rest looked up from reference TRBV30 and TRBJ1-4, is SQTIHQWPATLVQPVGSPLSLECTVEGTSNPNLYWYRQAAGRGLQLLFYSVGIGQISSEVPQNLSASRPQDRQFILSSKKLLLSDSGFYLCACSVAPNEKLFFGSGTQLSVL.

The chain couples TRBV7-2 to TRBJ1-2; 8 nucleotides align to TRBD1. The CDR3 is made up of 14 amino acids. Germline V gives CDR1 SGHTA, CDR2 FQGNSA. The trim removed 1 base at V and 6 bases at J, leaving 4 bases unmatched. The CDR3 loop is CASSLVQGVDGYTF. CDR3 DNA sequence: TGTGCCAGCAGCTTAGTACAGGGGGTTGATGGCTACACCTTC. Supplemented by reference TRBV7-2 and TRBJ1-2, the full variable domain reads GAGVSQSPSNKVTEKGKDVELRCDPISGHTALYWYRQSLGQGLEFLIYFQGNSAPDKSGLPSDRFSAERTGGSVSTLTIQRTQQEDSAVYLCASSLVQGVDGYTFGSGTRLTVV.

This clone was observed a handful of times. The chain recombines TRBV10-3 with TRBJ2-2; TRBD1 agrees at 10 bases. CDR3 length: 16 amino acids. With 3 bases clipped from V and 5 bases from J, the junction kept 6 bases outside the gene matches. The germline CDR1 and CDR2 sequences are ENHRY and SYGVKD. CDR3 nucleotides: TGTGCCATCAGTGAAGGGGGGACAGGGGAAACCGGGGAGCTGTTTTTT. Translating gives CAISEGGTGETGELFF.

The rearrangement uses TRBV7-9 and TRBJ1-2, with 10 bases aligning to TRBD1. V dropped 5 bases and J dropped 4; count of bases not matched to a gene: 4. This CDR3 has 14 amino acids. Germline V lookup: CDR1 SEHNR, CDR2 FQNEAQ (reference sequence). The CDR3 is CASSPRTGGYGYTF. The CDR3 nucleotides read TGTGCCAGCAGCCCTCGGACAGGGGGCTATGGCTACACCTTC.

The chain is built from TRBV6-1 and TRBJ1-5; no definite D call. V lost 2 bases, J lost 1 base, and 18 bases lay in between. Per the germline V gene, CDR1 is MNHNS and CDR2 is SASEGT. The CDR3 totals 18 residues. The CDR3 region is CASSERMDWPGSNQPQHF. For the CDR3, the DNA is TGTGCCAGCAGTGAACGAATGGATTGGCCGGGGAGCAATCAGCCCCAGCATTTT.

The chain links TRBV5-1 to TRBJ1-5, with D uncertain. Deletions cut 4 bases from V and 3 bases from J, with 14 bases between. The CDR3 has 15 amino acids. CDR1 is SGHRS and CDR2 is YFSETQ in the germline V gene. CDR3 bases: TGCGCCAGCAGCGAAGCGGGGTTGGACAATCAGCCCCAGCATTTT. Translation gives CASSEAGLDNQPQHF.

The genes are TRBV6-1 and TRBJ1-1, with no clear D. The CDR3 runs 13 residues. CDR1 is MNHNS and CDR2 is SASEGT in the germline V gene. V shed 5 bases and J shed 1 base, with 8 bases lying between them. The CDR3 loop is CASSLQRNTEAFF. The CDR3, as DNA: TGTGCCAGCAGTTTACAGAGGAACACTGAAGCTTTCTTT.

In DNA, the CDR3 is TGTGCCAGCAGTGTTTCGGTAGCGGGTTACAATGAGCAGTTCTTC. Translated: CASSVSVAGYNEQFF. This sequence joins TRBV2 and TRBJ2-1; 7 positions match TRBD2. Germline V gene data show CDR1 as SNHLY and CDR2 as FYNNEI. After removal of 4 bases from V and 4 bases from J, the junction contained 7 bases not matched to a gene. There are 15 residues in the CDR3.

This chain uses TRBV23-1 with TRBJ1-4; unclear D gene. TRBV23-1 is an ORF; its function is uncertain. The CDR3 is made up of 17 amino acids. The V end lost 3 bases, the J end lost 2 bases, and 16 bases lay between the germline ends. The CDR3 spells CASSHRPSVKTNEKLFF. In DNA form, the CDR3 reads TGCGCCAGCAGTCACCGCCCTTCAGTGAAGACTAATGAAAAACTGTTTTTT.

The chain recombines TRBV19 with TRBJ2-7; 9 nucleotides agree with TRBD1. V trimming: 6 bases; J trimming: 4 bases; junction bases outside the gene matches: 7. Germline V gene sequence: CDR1 LNHDA, CDR2 SQIVND (reference sequence). The CDR3 has 14 amino acids. CDR3 nucleotide sequence: TGTGCCAGTAGCCTCCCGGGACAGGGTTACGAGCAGTACTTC. It yields the protein CASSLPGQGYEQYF.

The chain is built from TRBV27 and TRBJ2-1, with TRBD1 identical over 8 bases. The V segment lost 4 bases and the J segment 7 bases; nucleotides outside the gene matches: 3. The CDR3 has 13 residues. The germline V gene has CDR1 MNHEY and CDR2 SMNVEV (reference sequence). In nucleotides, the CDR3 is TGTGCCAGCAGTTCACAGGGGGTGAATGAGCAGTTCTTC. The encoded protein is CASSSQGVNEQFF.

This clone was seen only a few times. J is TRBJ2-7 and V is TRBV6-1; no definite D call. The CDR3 is made up of 14 amino acids. Germline V gene lookup returns CDR1 MNHNS and CDR2 SASEGT. V lost 2 bases and J 1 base, leaving 9 bases between the germline ends. The CDR3 protein is CASSELGVSYEQYF. Here the CDR3 DNA reads TGTGCCAGCAGTGAACTCGGAGTATCCTACGAGCAGTACTTC.

The chain has TRBV7-2 and TRBJ1-1; possibly TRBD1 for D (5 bases). CDR1 SGHTA and CDR2 FQGNSA come from the germline V gene. Trimming stripped 1 base from V and 11 bases from J, with 11 bases between. The CDR3 extends over 12 amino acids. The CDR3 DNA is TGTGCCAGCAGCTTAGATCAGGGTAGCGCTTTCTTT. Translated, it gives CASSLDQGSAFF.

The V call is TRBV4-1, the J call TRBJ2-1; D unresolved. Germline V CDR1 and CDR2: MGHRA, YSYEKL. The CDR3 covers 13 residues. With 1 base removed from V and 5 bases from J, the gap between germline ends came to 6 bases. This CDR3 reads CASSQGLDNEQFF. The CDR3 DNA is TGCGCCAGCAGCCAAGGACTGGACAATGAGCAGTTCTTC.

The rearrangement joins TRBV30 to TRBJ1-2, with a weak D call TRBD1 (5 bases). The germline V and J ends were trimmed by 2 bases and 8 bases, with 15 bases remaining between them. The CDR3 has 13 amino acids. CDR1 is GTSNPN and CDR2 is SVGIG in the germline V gene (reference sequence). The CDR3 loop reads CAWSSPGLEGYTF. The CDR3 DNA sequence: TGTGCCTGGAGTTCACCAGGGCTAGAAGGCTACACCTTC. The full variable domain, completed using reference TRBV30 and TRBJ1-2, is SQTIHQWPATLVQPVGSPLSLECTVEGTSNPNLYWYRQAAGRGLQLLFYSVGIGQISSEVPQNLSASRPQDRQFILSSKKLLLSDSGFYLCAWSSPGLEGYTFGSGTRLTVV.

The V gene is TRBV7-2, the J gene TRBJ1-3, with D uncertain. The length of the CDR3 is 14 residues. Germline-derived CDR1 and CDR2 are SGHTA and FQGNSA. V gave up 3 bases and J gave up 4 bases, with 10 bases separating them. CDR3: CASSFPGFGNTIYF. For the CDR3, the DNA is TGTGCCAGCAGCTTTCCGGGTTTCGGAAACACCATATATTTT.

The J gene is TRBJ2-3, the V gene TRBV29-1; D is uncertain. The V end lost 3 bases, the J end lost 8 bases, and 15 bases lay between the germline ends. CDR1 is SQVTM, CDR2 ANQGSEA, per germline. The CDR3 runs to 13 residues. The CDR3 region has the DNA TGCAGCGTTGACGCCACGGGTGTCGGTACGCAGTATTTT. Its protein product is CSVDATGVGTQYF.

This clone was observed once. This chain joins TRBV5-4 and TRBJ2-7, with D perhaps TRBD2 (6 bases). There are 14 residues in the CDR3. Germline CDR1 is SGHNT and CDR2 is YYREEE (reference sequence). V lost 4 bases and J 1 base, leaving 12 bases between the germline ends. The CDR3 DNA sequence: TGTGCCAGCAGCGTAACTGGAGGGTCCTACGAGCAGTACTTC. This translates into CASSVTGGSYEQYF.

The chain is built from TRBV30 and TRBJ2-5; maybe TRBD2 (7 bases). This CDR3 comprises 13 residues. Germline V gene data show CDR1 as GTSNPN and CDR2 as SVGIG (reference sequence). Trimming shortened V by 1 base and J by 7 bases, and 13 bases separated the two germline ends. The CDR3 region is CAWSAEGGGTQYF. CDR3 nucleotide sequence: TGTGCCTGGAGTGCCGAAGGGGGGGGGACCCAGTACTTC. The variable domain in full, with the rest retrieved from reference TRBV30 and TRBJ2-5, is SQTIHQWPATLVQPVGSPLSLECTVEGTSNPNLYWYRQAAGRGLQLLFYSVGIGQISSEVPQNLSASRPQDRQFILSSKKLLLSDSGFYLCAWSAEGGGTQYFGPGTRLLVL.

The chain joins TRBV7-8 to TRBJ2-7; TRBD2 matches at 9 bases. This CDR3 comprises 16 residues. CDR1 and CDR2 from the germline V gene are SGHVS and FQNEAQ. V was pared by 6 bases and J by 6 bases, with 15 bases of the junction left unmatched. This chain's CDR3 is CASSGGGGGAGTEQYF. CDR3 DNA: TGTGCCAGCAGTGGTGGGGGCGGGGGGGCTGGGACCGAGCAGTACTTC. The full variable domain, with the rest looked up from reference TRBV7-8 and TRBJ2-7, is GAGVSQSPRYKVAKRGQDVALRCDPISGHVSLFWYQQALGQGPEFLTYFQNEAQLDKSGLPSDRFFAERPEGSVSTLKIQRTQQEDSAVYLCASSGGGGGAGTEQYFGPGTRLTVT.

This clone was detected only a few times. The chain's CDR3 is CASSHLGQSSGANVLTF. In DNA, the CDR3 is TGCGCCAGCAGCCATCTTGGACAGAGCTCTGGGGCCAACGTCCTGACTTTC. The chain has TRBV4-3 and TRBJ2-6, with D tentatively TRBD1 (6 bases). From germline, CDR1 is LGHNA and CDR2 YSLEER. V lost 3 bases and J lost 0, with 12 bases in between. CDR3 length: 17 residues.

CDR3 nucleotides: TGTGCCAGCAGCTTAGATCAAGGTGGTAGCGGGAGGGCCGGGGAGCAGTTCTTC. Its protein product is CASSLDQGGSGRAGEQFF. The V gene is TRBV11-3, the J gene TRBJ2-1; 11 bases are shared with TRBD2. V lost 0 bases, J lost 10 bases, and 14 bases stayed unmatched. The CDR3 covers 18 residues. In germline, CDR1 is SGHNT, CDR2 YENEEA.

This clone was recorded once. This sequence joins TRBV10-3 and TRBJ2-1; TRBD2 matches 8 bases. V shed 7 bases, J shed 4 bases, and the junction held 6 bases outside the gene matches. The germline CDR1 and CDR2 sequences are ENHRY and SYGVKD. The CDR3 runs 14 residues. The CDR3 reads CAINPGGEYNEQFF. The CDR3 region has the DNA TGTGCCATCAACCCGGGGGGGGAATACAATGAGCAGTTCTTC.

The rearrangement joins TRBV27 to TRBJ1-1, with D possibly TRBD1 on 6 matching bases. The CDR3 runs to 12 residues. Germline assignment: CDR1 MNHEY and CDR2 SMNVEV (reference sequence). The germline V and J ends were trimmed by 5 bases and 8 bases, with 12 bases remaining between them. The CDR3 nucleotides read TGTGCCAGCAGTCCAAACAGGGCGGAAGCTTTCTTT. Its translation: CASSPNRAEAFF.

V gene TRBV27 combines with J gene TRBJ2-7, with D perhaps TRBD1 (7 bases). Germline V CDR1 and CDR2: MNHEY, SMNVEV (reference sequence). The CDR3 is 13 amino acids. Trimming pared 6 bases from V and 4 bases from J, leaving 13 bases between. The CDR3 loop is CASSGGTAYEQYF. The CDR3 nucleotides read TGTGCCAGCAGCGGAGGGACAGCTTACGAGCAGTACTTC.

V is TRBV18 and J is TRBJ2-6; TRBD1 is a possible D gene (6 bases). Germline loops: CDR1 KGHSH, CDR2 LQKENI. CDR3 length equals 20 residues. V was clipped by 1 base and J by 0 bases, with 19 bases between them. CDR3 sequence (DNA): TGTGCCAGCTCACCACTTCCAGGACAGAATCAAAACTCTGGGGCCAACGTCCTGACTTTC. Translated: CASSPLPGQNQNSGANVLTF.